The 27 T cell receptor beta chains reported below all come from one sample, sequenced in a study of CD8+ T cells in alopecia areata. In each case, RNA was isolated and then reverse transcribed into cDNA as the sequencing template. TCRdb keeps only in-frame clones here, not all; method: immunoSEQ multiplex PCR. The repertoire holds 120,000 or so clones, with roughly 50% as singletons. The sequenced material came from NKG2D-low CD8+ T cells sorted from blood. Receptors were obtained from a human donor with alopecia areata.

Only a few counts were recorded for this clone. The CDR3 ends on some other residue instead of the conserved phenylalanine or tryptophan, so this is likely a read error. The DNA is omitted, as the CDR3 cannot be located on it reliably, and the CDR3 follows TCRdb's listing. The rearrangement links TRBV3-1 (or the pseudogene TRBV3-2) to TRBJ2-7. The CDR3 is 8 amino acids in total, end residues counted. Germline V gene sequence: CDR1 LGHDT, CDR2 YNNKEL (reference sequence). The CDR3: CASSQDHR.

This chain joins TRBV20-1 and TRBJ2-5; D remains ambiguous. V lost 2 bases and J lost 5, with 6 bases in between. Germline CDR1 reads DFQATT; CDR2 reads SNEGSKA (reference sequence). The CDR3 has 11 amino acids. The CDR3 spells CSARFTETQYF. DNA for the CDR3: TGCAGTGCTAGATTTACGGAGACCCAGTACTTC.

V gene TRBV5-6 combines with J gene TRBJ1-2; 10 bases are a match to TRBD1. This CDR3 comprises 13 residues. Trimming cost V 4 bases and J 8 bases; bases outside gene matches: 5. CDR1 and CDR2 (germline): SGHDT, YYEEEE. CDR3 DNA: TGTGCCAGCAGCCTCTGGGACAGGGGAGGCTACACCTTC. This translates into CASSLWDRGGYTF.

In nucleotides, the CDR3 is TGCAGCGGACGGACAGTCTATGGCTACACCTTC. Translating gives CSGRTVYGYTF. This sequence joins TRBV29-1 and TRBJ1-2; tentative D call: TRBD1 (6 bases). CDR3 size: 11 residues. Trimming pared 7 bases from V and 4 bases from J, leaving 10 bases between. The germline CDR1 and CDR2 sequences are SQVTM and ANQGSEA.

This chain uses TRBV29-1 with TRBJ1-2; no firm D call. The ends were cut back, 8 bases at V and 3 bases at J, with 13 bases in the middle. This CDR3 is 12 amino acids long. Germline V CDR1 and CDR2: SQVTM, ANQGSEA. As DNA, the CDR3 is TGCAGCTTCTACTCCTTGGACTATGGCTACACCTTC. Its translation is CSFYSLDYGYTF.

The chain recombines TRBV29-1 with TRBJ2-5, with D maybe TRBD2 (5 bases). The CDR3 consists of 12 residues. Trimming took 8 bases from V and 2 from J, leaving 12 bases between them. The V gene's germline CDR1 is SQVTM and CDR2 ANQGSEA. The CDR3 DNA reads as TGCAGCTCCATCGGGATACAAGAGACCCAGTACTTC. Translated, it gives CSSIGIQETQYF.

Worth noting for this clone: This CDR3 is also generated by other DNA sequences in the sample. The genes are TRBV27 and TRBJ1-1; D is possibly TRBD1 (5 bases). In germline, CDR1 is MNHEY, CDR2 SMNVEV (reference sequence). This CDR3 contains 14 residues. Trimming took 6 bases from V and 1 from J, leaving 12 bases between them. CDR3 residues: CASSPGTANTEAFF. For the CDR3, the DNA is TGTGCCAGCAGCCCCGGGACGGCGAACACTGAAGCTTTCTTT.

J is TRBJ2-5 and V is TRBV28; D gene uncertain. The length of the CDR3 is 11 residues. Trimming removed 7 bases from V and 7 bases from J, with 10 bases in between. The germline V gene has CDR1 MDHEN and CDR2 SYDVKM. The DNA of the CDR3 is TGTGCCAGCATCTCCCTTGGGACCCAGTACTTC. Encoded protein: CASISLGTQYF.

Details on this clone: A read error may produce the germline difference seen at one junction end. The V gene is TRBV29-1, the J gene TRBJ2-7; D remains ambiguous. CDR3 length: 11 amino acids. CDR1 and CDR2 (germline): SQVTM, ANQGSEA. CDR3 nucleotide sequence: TGCACCGTTGAGTATGGATACGAGCAGTACTTC. Translation: CTVEYGYEQYF.

The chain links TRBV29-1 to TRBJ2-3; D is perhaps TRBD1 (6 bases). V lost 3 bases and J lost 5, with 18 bases in between. The germline CDR1 and CDR2 sequences are SQVTM and ANQGSEA. This CDR3 has 15 residues. CDR3 region: CSVDPLAGELDTQYF. CDR3 coding DNA: TGCAGCGTTGACCCCCTAGCAGGGGAACTAGATACGCAGTATTTT.

CDR3 nucleotide sequence: TGTGCCAGCAGCCCCCGAGCGGAGGTCGCCGGGAGCGAGCAGTACTTC. This codes for CASSPRAEVAGSEQYF. V is TRBV9 and J is TRBJ2-7; maybe TRBD2 (6 bases). The germline gives CDR1 SGDLS, CDR2 YYNGEE. Trimming removed 4 bases at V and 6 bases at J, with 23 bases between. This CDR3 region has 16 residues.

V gene TRBV4-3 combines with J gene TRBJ2-1, with TRBD2 identical over 8 bases. The CDR3 spans 15 residues. V lost 0 bases and J lost 15; bases outside the gene matches: 13. Germline V gene lookup returns CDR1 LGHNA and CDR2 YSLEER. This CDR3 is CASSQDPEAGGNMFF. DNA of the CDR3: TGCGCCAGCAGCCAAGATCCGGAGGCGGGAGGAAATATGTTCTTC.

The V gene is TRBV5-6, the J gene TRBJ2-1; D gene uncertain. This CDR3 is built from 11 residues. The V end lost 0 bases, the J end lost 10 bases, and 5 bases lay between the germline ends. Germline CDR1 reads SGHDT; CDR2 reads YYEEEE. This CDR3 reads CASSLAAEQFF. The CDR3 nucleotides are TGTGCCAGCAGCTTGGCCGCAGAGCAGTTCTTC.

The CDR3 protein is CASSQDYSTGELFF. The CDR3 DNA reads TGCGCCAGCAGCCAAGATTACTCCACCGGGGAGCTGTTTTTT. The chain links TRBV4-1 to TRBJ2-2; no firm D call. Germline V lookup: CDR1 MGHRA, CDR2 YSYEKL. The CDR3 loop spans 14 amino acids. V was cut by 0 bases and J by 4 bases, with 6 bases left in between.

The chain joins TRBV27 to TRBJ1-1, with 7 bases that match TRBD1. J was trimmed by 2 bases and V by 1 base; bases with no gene match: 10. The CDR3 is 17 residues long. The V gene's germline CDR1 is MNHEY and CDR2 SMNVEV (reference sequence). The CDR3, as DNA: TGTGCCAGCAGTTTATTTGGCCAGGGGGTAGTTAACACTGAAGCTTTCTTT. Residues: CASSLFGQGVVNTEAFF.

CDR3 DNA sequence: TGCAGCGTTGAAGATCGGCAGGGGCCCTCCTACAATGAGCAGTTCTTC. It encodes CSVEDRQGPSYNEQFF. This sequence joins TRBV29-1 and TRBJ2-1; the D gene is possibly TRBD1 (6 bases). CDR1 is SQVTM, CDR2 ANQGSEA, per germline. V gave up 0 bases and J gave up 0 bases, with 12 bases separating them. The CDR3 spans 16 residues.

This chain links TRBV30 with TRBJ2-1; D gene ambiguous. With 3 bases removed from V and 8 bases from J, the gap between germline ends came to 11 bases. The CDR3 extends over 12 amino acids. Germline V gene sequence: CDR1 GTSNPN, CDR2 SVGIG (reference sequence). As DNA, the CDR3 is TGTGCCTGGAGCGTGCAAAGCGATGAGCAGTTCTTC. Its protein is CAWSVQSDEQFF.

This clone occurred a few times. The DNA of the CDR3 is TGCAGCGCCCCTGAGAACACCGGGGAGCTGTTTTTT. Protein sequence: CSAPENTGELFF. The chain recombines TRBV29-1 with TRBJ2-2; D is uncertain. Germline CDR1 and CDR2: SQVTM and ANQGSEA. The CDR3 totals 12 residues. Trimming stripped 7 bases from V and 1 base from J, with 7 bases between.

The rearrangement uses TRBV27 and TRBJ2-1; 8 bases match TRBD1. The CDR3 is 14 residues long. CDR1 and CDR2 from the germline V gene are MNHEY and SMNVEV (reference sequence). Losses at the gene ends were 7 bases for V and 6 bases for J; bases not matched to a gene: 8. CDR3 residues: CASTGAGGFNEQFF. DNA of the CDR3: TGTGCCAGCACGGGGGCAGGGGGCTTCAATGAGCAGTTCTTC.

The rearrangement links TRBV29-1 to TRBJ1-2; D remains unclear. This CDR3 has 13 residues. Trimming shortened V by 7 bases and J by 5 bases, and 17 bases separated the two germline ends. Germline CDR1 SQVTM, CDR2 ANQGSEA. CDR3 sequence: CSAGSDVSYGYTF. DNA of the CDR3: TGCAGCGCTGGGTCCGACGTTTCTTATGGCTACACCTTC. Complete variable domain (other parts from reference TRBV29-1 and TRBJ1-2): SAVISQKPSRDICQRGTSLTIQCQVDSQVTMMFWYRQQPGQSLTLIATANQGSEATYESGFVIDKFPISRPNLTFSTLTVSNMSPEDSSIYLCSAGSDVSYGYTFGSGTRLTVV.

The chain carries TRBV29-1 and TRBJ2-2; D gene uncertain. Germline values: CDR1 SQVTM, CDR2 ANQGSEA. Trimming took 3 bases from V and 5 from J, leaving 7 bases between them. CDR3 length equals 12 residues. CDR3 residues: CSVEIGTGELFF. CDR3 DNA sequence: TGCAGCGTTGAGATAGGTACCGGGGAGCTGTTTTTT.

This clone appeared a few times. The rearrangement joins TRBV7-9 to TRBJ2-1, with D unresolved. V gave up 1 base and J gave up 8 bases, with 12 bases separating them. CDR3 length equals 14 residues. Germline-derived CDR1 and CDR2 are SEHNR and FQNEAQ (reference sequence). The DNA of the CDR3 is TGTGCCAGCAGCTTAGAAGCACGAGCTTATGAGCAGTTCTTC. Protein: CASSLEARAYEQFF.

The chain recombines TRBV6-5 with TRBJ2-7, with 7 bases aligning to TRBD2. The V segment lost 4 bases and the J segment 6 bases; nucleotides outside the gene matches: 9. CDR3 length: 14 residues. Looked up from germline, CDR1 is MNHEY and CDR2 is SVGAGI. CDR3 sequence (DNA): TGTGCCAGCAGTTCGGGGGGAGGGGCGTCCGAGCAGTACTTC. Its translation is CASSSGGGASEQYF.

The chain has TRBV19 and TRBJ1-4; D not certain. Germline V gene lookup returns CDR1 LNHDA and CDR2 SQIVND (reference sequence). The CDR3 runs to 13 residues. V was trimmed by 11 bases and J by 0 bases, leaving 10 bases between them. Here the CDR3 DNA reads TGTGCCGCATCGGAGGCAACTAATGAAAAACTGTTTTTT. Translation gives CAASEATNEKLFF.

V gene TRBV13 combines with J gene TRBJ1-1; 8 positions match TRBD1. Germline V gene data show CDR1 as PRHDT and CDR2 as FYEKMQ (reference sequence). The length of the CDR3 is 13 residues. The V and J ends lost 4 bases and 5 bases, in that order; junction bases with no gene match: 3. CDR3 in amino acids: CASSSGQGTEAFF. In DNA, the CDR3 is TGTGCCAGCAGCTCCGGACAGGGTACTGAAGCTTTCTTT.

The CDR3 loop is CACGGGAVEQYF. The CDR3 region has the DNA TGTGCCTGCGGCGGGGGGGCAGTAGAGCAGTACTTC. The rearrangement uses TRBV30 and TRBJ2-7, with TRBD2 matching 9 bases. The germline gives CDR1 GTSNPN, CDR2 SVGIG (reference sequence). This CDR3 contains 12 residues. V lost 6 bases to trimming and J lost 7 bases; unmatched junction nucleotides: 7.

This clone has a handful of counts. J is TRBJ1-4 and V is TRBV13; D not certain. Germline loops: CDR1 PRHDT, CDR2 FYEKMQ (reference sequence). The length of the CDR3 is 12 residues. Deletions cut 5 bases from V and 7 bases from J, with 8 bases between. The CDR3: CASSNDGEKLFF. Written as DNA, the CDR3 is TGTGCCAGCAGCAACGACGGTGAAAAACTGTTTTTT.